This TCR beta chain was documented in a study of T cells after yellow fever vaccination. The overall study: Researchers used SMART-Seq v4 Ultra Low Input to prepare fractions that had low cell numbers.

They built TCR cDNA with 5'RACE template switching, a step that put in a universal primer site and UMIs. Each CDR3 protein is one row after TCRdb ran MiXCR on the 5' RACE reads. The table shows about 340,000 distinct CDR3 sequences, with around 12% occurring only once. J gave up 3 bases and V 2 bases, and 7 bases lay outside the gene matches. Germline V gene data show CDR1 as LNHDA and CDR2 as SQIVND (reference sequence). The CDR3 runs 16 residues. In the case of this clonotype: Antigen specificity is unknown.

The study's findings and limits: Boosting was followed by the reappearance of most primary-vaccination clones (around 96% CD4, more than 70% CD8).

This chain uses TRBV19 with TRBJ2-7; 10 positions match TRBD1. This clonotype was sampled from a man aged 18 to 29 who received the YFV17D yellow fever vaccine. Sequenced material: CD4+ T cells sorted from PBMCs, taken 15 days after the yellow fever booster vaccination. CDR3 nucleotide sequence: TGTGCCAGTAGTATAATACCCGGGACAGGGGACTACGAGCAGTACTTC. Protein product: CASSIIPGTGDYEQYF.